This T cell receptor (beta chain) was captured by sequencing in a study of shared clonotypes between healthy human individuals (TCRdb year 2020). Study-level background: A few men and a couple of women, aged 18 to 49 years, made up the cohort. To increase sequencing depth and limit assay-specific biases, different laboratories used diverse techniques to prepare libraries and sequence TCR repertoires. To estimate repertoire size and how much clonotypes are shared between individuals, the study performed deep sequencing of blood TCR repertoires from roughly five healthy adults. For each donor, three plates each were used for CD4 naive and CD4 memory, two plates were used for CD8 naive, and one plate was used for CD8 memory. Between about 0.8 and 9 billion PBMCs per donor were obtained by leukapheresis.

TCR CDR3 regions were amplified from genomic DNA by multiplex PCR using the deep immunoSEQ assay. Extracted genomic DNA from each cell subset was spread evenly across all wells of several immunoSEQ 96-well plates, with each plate serving as a replicate. For sorted subsets, roughly 190 ng of genomic DNA, equivalent to around 29,000 T cell genomes, went into each replicate PCR. Purified libraries were quantified with a Qubit 3.0 fluorometer, sized on a Bioanalyzer 2100, and re-quantified with the KAPA Library Quantification kit. A separate single-read 150-cycle Illumina NextSeq 550 flow cell was used to sequence each immunoSEQ 96-well plate. As for the authors' bioinformatics: The immunoSEQ output contained only junctional sequences without quality scores, so filtering could not match that applied to full-length reads. Sequences were annotated with PyIR, a Python wrapper for IgBLAST v1.9, using IMGT germline references to assign V/J genes and CDR3. Any read was removed if the V/J assignment was weak (E-value above 1e-6), the CDR3 was missing, or the read contained stop codons, out-of-frame junctions, or ambiguous translated residues. V3J clonotypes were defined as sequences sharing the same inferred V gene, J gene, and CDR3 amino acid sequence. The percentage overlap between two repertoires was calculated by dividing the number of shared unique clonotypes by the size of the smaller repertoire. RTK rarefaction, the Chao1 estimator, and Recon v2.1 estimates of unobserved clonotypes were used to assess repertoire richness. For all TCRbeta clonotypes obtained by the gDNA method from several donors, generation probabilities were computed with OLGA. The source is immuneACCESS, and TCRdb retained only in-frame sequences with V and J called. Part of the clones is not carried over; for the studies checked, unresolved V genes explain less than half of this, and the remainder is unexplained. V, J and clone size are those of that table, while D and trimming were read from the DNA. The sample table lists more than 2 million clones, approximately 96% of them with a count of one. Over 0.1% of the sample lies in the top ten.

CDR1 MNHNY and CDR2 SVGAGI are derived from the germline V gene (reference sequence). Reading from cysteine to phenylalanine, the CDR3 counts 13 amino acids. Only the CDR3 part of the read is kept: 39 bases, read in frame from the first base. Relative to germline, V is 8 bases shorter and J is 5 bases shorter, with 16 bases between their ends. Broader findings and caveats from the paper: Rarefaction of sorted-subset datasets indicated incomplete sequencing despite the large sequencing depth. The small number of donors limited the genetic and exposure-history diversity represented. Based on pairwise subsampling, the degree of clonotype sharing among donors was expected to be affected by sequencing depth. Larger estimated clonotype richness was generally found for naive subsets than for memory subsets. About 5% of naive CD4, 3% to 3.5% of naive CD8, roughly 2.4% of memory CD4, and about 0.4% of memory CD8 clonotypes were shared across several donors. Sampling was limited to blood, and TCR repertoires in tissue likely differ from TCR repertoires in blood. Higher generation probabilities were observed for clonotypes shared by all four sorted-subset donors than for non-shared clonotypes.

The donors were healthy, HIV-negative adults with no recently reported acute infections or vaccinations. Every donor was a Caucasian adult living in Nashville, Tennessee, USA. Magnetic negative selection was used to enrich CD4+ T cells, after which naive cells were positively selected on CD45RA and the negative fraction became the memory subset. Blood was obtained by leukapheresis, after which PBMCs were separated by Ficoll-Histopaque density gradient centrifugation and cryopreserved in liquid nitrogen vapor phase. Analytical flow cytometry was used to check the purity and quantity of every magnetically sorted T cell population. Genomic DNA was isolated from every sorted fraction and measured by UV absorbance on a Nanodrop 2000c. With respect to this clone: The target of this receptor is not known. There are no base qualities to consult, and no much larger clone falls within one base.

In this chain, TRBV6-6 is recombined with TRBJ2-7, and possibly TRBD1, on 6 matching bases. This TCR came from a man aged 18 to 30 in good health. The sequencing input was naive CD4+ T cells sorted from blood. The intended sense of this specimen's cell subset or site label: CD45RA+ positively selected. CDR3 protein: CASGQGLPDEQYF. The DNA is as follows: TGTGCCAGCGGCCAGGGGCTTCCAGACGAGCAGTACTTC.